The sequence of this T cell receptor (beta chain) was determined in a study of T cell changes during pregnancy in multiple sclerosis. Profiling relied on immunoSEQ multiplex PCR, and the TCRdb table lists in-frame clones only, not all of them. The profile shows around 130,000 clones, 93% of them singletons. Specimen: peripheral blood, collected before pregnancy. The clonotype was recovered from a female donor with multiple sclerosis, enrolled in a pregnancy study.

The CDR3: CASSLRLGDTQYF. The DNA of the CDR3 is TGTGCCAGTAGTCTCAGGTTGGGAGATACGCAGTATTTT. V and J are TRBV19 and TRBJ2-3; D is undetermined. The germline V and J ends were trimmed by 5 bases and 5 bases, with 11 bases remaining between them. CDR3 length equals 13 residues. The germline V gene has CDR1 LNHDA and CDR2 SQIVND (reference sequence).